This T cell receptor beta chain appears in the sequencing data of a study of CD8 T cells in ankylosing spondylitis. Findings and limits, study-wide: There were earlier reports of some motif variants in reactive arthritis synovial fluid and blood. The clones that were linked to disease were reported to be significantly enriched in matched synovial fluid samples from ankylosing spondylitis patients. Characteristic, it appeared, of ankylosing spondylitis blood was a TCR beta motif of roughly eight highly homologous variants.

CDR1 DFQATT and CDR2 SNEGSKA come from the germline V gene (reference sequence). The CDR3 loop spans 11 amino acids. Trimming pared 4 bases from V and 4 bases from J, leaving 6 bases between. From the 5' RACE reads, TCRdb called clonotypes with MiXCR, one entry per CDR3 protein. The data hold a few hundred thousand distinct CDR3 sequences, with 11% observed a single time. This clonotype was seen ten or more times. Its antigen is not identified. The rearrangement joins TRBV20-1 to TRBJ2-3, with no clear D. The receptor comes from a female donor with ankylosing spondylitis or in good health (not recorded which). The sequenced material came from blood, either unsorted or a sorted T cell fraction (not recorded which). This CDR3 reads CSAKTSDTQYF. In DNA, the CDR3 is TGCAGTGCTAAAACGTCAGATACGCAGTATTTT.